The TCR beta chain described here comes from a study of CD8 T cells in Susac syndrome. Random hexamers were used to reverse transcribe an amount of about 0.45 to 1 ug RNA. MiXCR, run by TCRdb on the immunoSEQ multiplex PCR reads, gives a single entry per CDR3 protein. This table holds over 100,000 distinct CDR3 sequences, just under 95% found once. Trimming removed 3 bases at V and 4 bases at J, with 12 bases between. The CDR3 has 14 amino acids. Looked up from germline, CDR1 is LGHNA and CDR2 is YNFKEQ. Input material: CD8+ T cells from PBMCs. The chain couples TRBV4-2 to TRBJ1-1, with D unresolved. The receptor's source is a human donor with Susac syndrome. CDR3 residues: CASSHLKRGTEAFF. The DNA of the CDR3 is TGTGCCAGCAGCCACCTTAAGAGAGGCACTGAAGCTTTCTTT.